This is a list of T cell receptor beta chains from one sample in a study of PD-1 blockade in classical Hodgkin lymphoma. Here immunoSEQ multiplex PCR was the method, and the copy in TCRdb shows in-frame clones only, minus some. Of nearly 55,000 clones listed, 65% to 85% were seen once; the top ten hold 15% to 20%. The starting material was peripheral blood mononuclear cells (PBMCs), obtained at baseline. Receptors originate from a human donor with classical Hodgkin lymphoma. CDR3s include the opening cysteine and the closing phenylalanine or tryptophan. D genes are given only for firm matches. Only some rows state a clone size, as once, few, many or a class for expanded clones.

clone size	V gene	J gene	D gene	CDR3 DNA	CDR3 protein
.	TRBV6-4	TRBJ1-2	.	TGTGCCAGCAGTGACCCCGACAGGTCCCTGGGTGGCTACACCTTC	CASSDPDRSLGGYTF
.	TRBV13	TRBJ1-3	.	TGTGCCAGCAGCGCGGGACCTATCTCTGGAAACACCATATATTTT	CASSAGPISGNTIYF
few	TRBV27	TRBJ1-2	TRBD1	TGTGCCAGCAGGCCTACAGGGGACTATGGCTACACCTTC	CASRPTGDYGYTF
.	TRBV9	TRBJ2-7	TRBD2	TGTGCCAGCAGCGTGACTAGCGGTTCCTACGAGCAGTACTTC	CASSVTSGSYEQYF
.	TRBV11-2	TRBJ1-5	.	TGTGCCAGCAGCTTAGCAGGGACCCGAAATCAGCCCCAGCATTTT	CASSLAGTRNQPQHF
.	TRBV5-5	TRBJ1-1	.	TGTGCCAGCAGCTTGGAAGGGACAATTATGAACACTGAAGCTTTCTTT	CASSLEGTIMNTEAFF
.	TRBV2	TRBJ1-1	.	TGTGCCAGCAGTGAACAGGAGGGACTAAGTGCCGCTCAAGCTTTCTTT	CASSEQEGLSAAQAFF
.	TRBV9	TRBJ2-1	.	TGTGCCAGCAGCGTACGAGGCGGAAGCTCCTACAATGAGCAGTTCTTC	CASSVRGGSSYNEQFF
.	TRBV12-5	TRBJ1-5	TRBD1	TGTGCTAGTCGACAGGGGGCGGATAGCAATCAGCCCCAGCATTTT	CASRQGADSNQPQHF
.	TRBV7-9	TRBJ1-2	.	TGTGCCAGCAGCTTAGGGACAGCCACTAACTATGGCTACACCTTC	CASSLGTATNYGYTF
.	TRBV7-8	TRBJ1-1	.	TGTGCCAGCAGCTTAGGGACTAACACTGAAGCTTTCTTT	CASSLGTNTEAFF
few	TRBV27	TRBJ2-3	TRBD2	TGTGCCAGCAGAAAGGGACTAGCGGGAGAGGGTACGCAGTATTTT	CASRKGLAGEGTQYF
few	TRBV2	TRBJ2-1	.	TGTGCCAGCGAGACTACTGGCGAGCAGTTCTTC	CASETTGEQFF
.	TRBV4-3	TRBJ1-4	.	TGCGCCAGCAGCCAAGACCAAGGTAGCAGTTATAATGAAAAACTGTTTTTT	CASSQDQGSSYNEKLFF
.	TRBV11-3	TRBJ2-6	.	TGTGCCAGCAGCTCCCGGGGCAGGGTCCTTGGGGCCAACGTCCTGACTTTC	CASSSRGRVLGANVLTF
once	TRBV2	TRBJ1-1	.	TGTGCCAGCAGTCCACCGTGGACAGTCTACACTGAAGCTTTCTTT	CASSPPWTVYTEAFF
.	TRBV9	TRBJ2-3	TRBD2	TGTGCCAGCAGCGTAGCTACTAGCGGGAGTGGAACAGATACGCAGTATTTT	CASSVATSGSGTDTQYF
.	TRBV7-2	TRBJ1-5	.	TGTGCCAGCAGCTTAGCGCTGGGGGGCGGTCAGCCCCAGCATTTT	CASSLALGGGQPQHF
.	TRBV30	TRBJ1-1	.	TGTGCCTGGAACATCGGGAACACTGAAGCTTTCTTT	CAWNIGNTEAFF
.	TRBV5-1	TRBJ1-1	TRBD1	TGCGCCAGCAGCATGGACAGGGTGACTGAAGCTTTCTTT	CASSMDRVTEAFF
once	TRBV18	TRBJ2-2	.	TGTGCCAGCTCACTTAGCCAACAGGCGAACACCGGGGAGCTGTTTTTT	CASSLSQQANTGELFF
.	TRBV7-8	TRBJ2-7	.	TGTGCCAGCAGCTTAGGGGCAGGGAGGATTGGGACCTACGAGCAGTACTTC	CASSLGAGRIGTYEQYF
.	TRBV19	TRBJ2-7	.	TGTGCCAGTAGTATGGGGTCGGGACTTTCCTACGAGCAGTACTTC	CASSMGSGLSYEQYF
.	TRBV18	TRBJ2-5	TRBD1	TGTGCCAGCTCTCGACAGGGGTCACGCCAAGAGACCCAGTACTTC	CASSRQGSRQETQYF
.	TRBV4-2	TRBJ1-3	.	TGTGCCAGCAGCCAAGATCTAGCAGTCACTGGAAACACCATATATTTT	CASSQDLAVTGNTIYF
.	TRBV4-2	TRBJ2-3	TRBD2	TGTGCCAGCAGCCAAGATGGCGGGGGAAGCACAGATACGCAGTATTTT	CASSQDGGGSTDTQYF
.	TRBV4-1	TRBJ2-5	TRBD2	TGCGCCAGCAGGTCACTAGCGGGAGTGACTGAGACCCAGTACTTC	CASRSLAGVTETQYF
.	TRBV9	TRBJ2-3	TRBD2	TGTGCCAGCAGCTTCAGCGGGAGTTCGGATACGCAGTATTTT	CASSFSGSSDTQYF
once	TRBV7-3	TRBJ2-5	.	TGTGCCAGCAGCTTGGGTCCCCAAGAGACCCAGTACTTC	CASSLGPQETQYF
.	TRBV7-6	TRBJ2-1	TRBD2	TGTGCCAGCAGCTTAGGGGCTAGCGGGAGAACCAATGAGCAGTTCTTC	CASSLGASGRTNEQFF
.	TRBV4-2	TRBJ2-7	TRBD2	TGTGCCAGCAGCCAAGATTTCCTAGCGGGAGCCTACGAGCAGTACTTC	CASSQDFLAGAYEQYF
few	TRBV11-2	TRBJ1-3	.	TGTGCCAGCAGCCTGACGCCAGGGGCGTCTGGAAACACCATATATTTT	CASSLTPGASGNTIYF
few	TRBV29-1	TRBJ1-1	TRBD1	TGCAGCGTTGAAGGTGGACAGGCGAAAACTGAAGCTTTCTTT	CSVEGGQAKTEAFF
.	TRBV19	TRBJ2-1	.	TGTGCCAGTAGACGAGGGGCAGCTACCGACAATGAGCAGTTCTTC	CASRRGAATDNEQFF
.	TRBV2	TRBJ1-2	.	TGTGCCAGCAGTGGGGAGGATGGCTATGGCTACACCTTC	CASSGEDGYGYTF
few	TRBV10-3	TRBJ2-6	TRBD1	TGTGCCATCAGGGGACAGGGTTCTGGGGCCAACGTCCTGACTTTC	CAIRGQGSGANVLTF
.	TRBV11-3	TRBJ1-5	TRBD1	TGTGCCAGCAGCTTTTGGGACAGCACAATCCAGCCCCAGCATTTT	CASSFWDSTIQPQHF
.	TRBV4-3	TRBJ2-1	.	TGCGCCAGCAGCCAAGGTCCCAGCCTCTCCTACAATGAGCAGTTCTTC	CASSQGPSLSYNEQFF
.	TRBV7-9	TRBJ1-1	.	TGTGCCAGCAGCTTCTCAGGGGACTTGAACACTGAAGCTTTCTTT	CASSFSGDLNTEAFF
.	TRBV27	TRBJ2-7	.	TGTGCCAGCAGTTTACGAGCCAGGCTTCATTACGAGCAGTACTTC	CASSLRARLHYEQYF